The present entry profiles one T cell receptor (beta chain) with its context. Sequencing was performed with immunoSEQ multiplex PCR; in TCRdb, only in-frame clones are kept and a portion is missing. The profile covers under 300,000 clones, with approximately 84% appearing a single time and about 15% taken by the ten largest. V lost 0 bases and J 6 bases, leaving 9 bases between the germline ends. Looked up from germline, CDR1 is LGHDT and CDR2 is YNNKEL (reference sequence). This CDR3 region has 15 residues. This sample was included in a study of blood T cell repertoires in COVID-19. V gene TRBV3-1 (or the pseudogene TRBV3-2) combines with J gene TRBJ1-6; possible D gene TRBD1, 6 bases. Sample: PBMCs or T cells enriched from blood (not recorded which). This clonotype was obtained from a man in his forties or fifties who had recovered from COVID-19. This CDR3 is CASSQDWDINSPLHF. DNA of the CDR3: TGTGCCAGCAGCCAAGATTGGGACATTAATTCACCCCTCCACTTT.